This T cell receptor beta chain appears in the sequencing data of a study of patients and donors after allogeneic stem cell transplantation. With 2 bases clipped from V and 7 bases from J, the junction kept 3 bases outside the gene matches. The CDR3 covers 14 residues. Per germline, CDR1 MNHEY and CDR2 SVGAGI. In its sample, this clonotype was seen a few times. Via MiXCR, TCRdb re-called the RT-PCR reads, giving one row per CDR3 protein. The sample consists of under 95,000 distinct CDR3 sequences, just under 5% of them appearing once. The sequencing input was blood, either unsorted or a sorted T cell fraction (not recorded which). The chain recombines TRBV6-5 with TRBJ2-1; 9 bases align to TRBD2. This clonotype was sampled from a human donor who was either an allogeneic HSCT recipient or a stem cell or donor lymphocyte infusion donor (not recorded which). It is not recorded whose cells these are; they may come from a transplant donor. CDR3 residues: CASSYQRGVNEQFF. For the CDR3, the DNA is TGTGCCAGCAGTTACCAGCGGGGGGTGAATGAGCAGTTCTTC.